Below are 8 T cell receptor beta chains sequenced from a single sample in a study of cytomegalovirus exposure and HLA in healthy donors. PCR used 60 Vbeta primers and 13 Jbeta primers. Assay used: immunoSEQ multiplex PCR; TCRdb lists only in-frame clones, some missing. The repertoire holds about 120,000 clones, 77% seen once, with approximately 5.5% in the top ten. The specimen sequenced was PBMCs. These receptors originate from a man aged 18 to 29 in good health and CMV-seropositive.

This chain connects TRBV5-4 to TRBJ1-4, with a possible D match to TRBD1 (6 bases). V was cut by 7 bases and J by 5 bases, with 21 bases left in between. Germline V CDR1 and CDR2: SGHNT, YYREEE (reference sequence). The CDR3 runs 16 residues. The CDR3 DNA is TGTGCCAGCGGCTCTCCCTCTGACAGGAGCAATGAAAAACTGTTTTTT. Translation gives CASGSPSDRSNEKLFF. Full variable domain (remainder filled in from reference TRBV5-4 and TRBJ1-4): ETGVTQSPTHLIKTRGQQVTLRCSSQSGHNTVSWYQQALGQGPQFIFQYYREEENGRGNFPPRFSGLQFPNYSSELNVNALELDDSALYLCASGSPSDRSNEKLFFGSGTQLSVL.

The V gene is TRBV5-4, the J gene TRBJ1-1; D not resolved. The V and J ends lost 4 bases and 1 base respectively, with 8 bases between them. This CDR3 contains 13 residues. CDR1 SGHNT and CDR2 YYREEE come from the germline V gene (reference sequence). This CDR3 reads CASSPAENTEAFF. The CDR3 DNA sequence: TGTGCCAGCAGCCCTGCGGAGAACACTGAAGCTTTCTTT. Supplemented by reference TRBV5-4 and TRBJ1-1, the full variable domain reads ETGVTQSPTHLIKTRGQQVTLRCSSQSGHNTVSWYQQALGQGPQFIFQYYREEENGRGNFPPRFSGLQFPNYSSELNVNALELDDSALYLCASSPAENTEAFFGQGTRLTVV.

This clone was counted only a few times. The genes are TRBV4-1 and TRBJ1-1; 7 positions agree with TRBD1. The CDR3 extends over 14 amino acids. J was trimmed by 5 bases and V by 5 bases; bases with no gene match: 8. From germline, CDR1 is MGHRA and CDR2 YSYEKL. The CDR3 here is CASSELQGGTEAFF. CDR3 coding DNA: TGCGCCAGCAGCGAACTCCAGGGGGGAACTGAAGCTTTCTTT.

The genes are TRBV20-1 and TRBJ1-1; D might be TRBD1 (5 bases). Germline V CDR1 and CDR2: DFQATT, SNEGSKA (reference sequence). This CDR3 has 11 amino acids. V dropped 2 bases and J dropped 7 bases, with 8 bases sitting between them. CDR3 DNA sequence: TGCAGTGCTAGACAGGGCGTTGAAGCTTTCTTT. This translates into CSARQGVEAFF.

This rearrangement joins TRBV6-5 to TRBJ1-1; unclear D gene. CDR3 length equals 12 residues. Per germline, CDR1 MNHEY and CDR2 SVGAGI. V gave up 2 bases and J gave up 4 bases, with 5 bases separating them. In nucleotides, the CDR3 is TGTGCCAGCAGTTACCCTTCCACTGAAGCTTTCTTT. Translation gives CASSYPSTEAFF.

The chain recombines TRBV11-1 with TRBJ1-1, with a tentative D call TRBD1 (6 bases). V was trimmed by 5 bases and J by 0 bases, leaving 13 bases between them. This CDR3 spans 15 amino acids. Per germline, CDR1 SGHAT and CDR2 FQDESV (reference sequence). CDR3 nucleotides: TGTGCCAGCAGCACACAGGGAGGGTTGAACACTGAAGCTTTCTTT. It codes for CASSTQGGLNTEAFF.

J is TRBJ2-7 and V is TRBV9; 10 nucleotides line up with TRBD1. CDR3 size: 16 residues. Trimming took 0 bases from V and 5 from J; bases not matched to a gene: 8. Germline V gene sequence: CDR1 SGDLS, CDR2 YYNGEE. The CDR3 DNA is TGTGCCAGCAGCGTAGCACCCGGGACAGGGGCGGACGAGCAGTACTTC. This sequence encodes CASSVAPGTGADEQYF.

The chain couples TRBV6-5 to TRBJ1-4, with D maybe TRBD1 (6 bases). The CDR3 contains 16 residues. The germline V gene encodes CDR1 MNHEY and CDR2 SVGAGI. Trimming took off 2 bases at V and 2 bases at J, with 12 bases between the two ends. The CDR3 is CASSYGGALTNEKLFF. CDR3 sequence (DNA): TGTGCCAGCAGTTACGGGGGGGCGTTGACTAATGAAAAACTGTTTTTT.